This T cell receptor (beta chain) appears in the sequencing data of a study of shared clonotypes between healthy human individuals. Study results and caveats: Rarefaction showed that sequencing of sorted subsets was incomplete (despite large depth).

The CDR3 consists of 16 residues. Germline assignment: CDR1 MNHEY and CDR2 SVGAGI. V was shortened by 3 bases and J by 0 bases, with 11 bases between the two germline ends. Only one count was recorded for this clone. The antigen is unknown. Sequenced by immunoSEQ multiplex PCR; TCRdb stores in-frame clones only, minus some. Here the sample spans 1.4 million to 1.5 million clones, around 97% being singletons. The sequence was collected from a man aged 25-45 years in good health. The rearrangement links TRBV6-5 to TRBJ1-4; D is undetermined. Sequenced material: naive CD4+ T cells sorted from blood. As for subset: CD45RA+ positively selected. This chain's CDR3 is CASSYRPFATNEKLFF. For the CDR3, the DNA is TGTGCCAGCAGTTATCGGCCTTTTGCAACTAATGAAAAACTGTTTTTT.